Listed here is a single TCR beta chain. The antigen is unknown. These data are taken from a study of cytomegalovirus exposure and HLA in healthy donors. Trimming took off 0 bases at V and 10 bases at J, with 11 bases between the two ends. The CDR3 sequence is 13 residues long. Germline V gene sequence: CDR1 SGHNT, CDR2 YYREEE (reference sequence). Whole-study results and caveats: V- and J-gene trimming in TCR beta was tied to a missense DCLRE1C variant by an analysis performed later.

In the PCR, 60 Vbeta and 13 Jbeta primers were used. The method was immunoSEQ multiplex PCR; TCRdb's version includes in-frame clones alone and lacks a portion of them. The table has more than 90,000 clones, more than 75% seen once; the top ten hold 0.76%. The chain recombines TRBV5-4 with TRBJ1-5, with D unresolved. The source material was PBMCs. This clonotype was obtained from a woman aged 55-69 years in good health and CMV-seronegative. The CDR3 loop reads CASSLGLRNPQHF. The DNA for the CDR3 is TGTGCCAGCAGCTTGGGGCTCAGGAACCCCCAGCATTTT.